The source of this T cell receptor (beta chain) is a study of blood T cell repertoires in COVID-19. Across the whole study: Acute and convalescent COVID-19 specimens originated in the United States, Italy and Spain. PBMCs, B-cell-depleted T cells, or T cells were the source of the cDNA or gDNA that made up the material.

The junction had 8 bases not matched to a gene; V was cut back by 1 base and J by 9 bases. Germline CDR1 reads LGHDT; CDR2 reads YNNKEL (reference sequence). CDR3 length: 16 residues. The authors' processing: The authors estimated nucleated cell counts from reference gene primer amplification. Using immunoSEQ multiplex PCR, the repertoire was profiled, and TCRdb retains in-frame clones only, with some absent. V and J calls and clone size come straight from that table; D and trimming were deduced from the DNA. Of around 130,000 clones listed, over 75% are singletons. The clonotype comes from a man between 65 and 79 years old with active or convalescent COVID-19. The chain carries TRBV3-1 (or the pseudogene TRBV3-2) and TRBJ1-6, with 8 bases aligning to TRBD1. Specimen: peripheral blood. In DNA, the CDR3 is TGTGCCAGCAGCCAAGGGTTCCAGGGGGCAGTTTCACCCCTCCACTTT. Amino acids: CASSQGFQGAVSPLHF.